This T cell receptor (beta chain) was recorded in a study of cytomegalovirus exposure and HLA in healthy donors. The PCR ran on 60 Vbeta and 13 Jbeta primers. Libraries were prepared by immunoSEQ multiplex PCR; TCRdb keeps only in-frame clonotypes and omits some of them. The data hold about 90,000 clones, with 70% to 85% observed a single time. The V gene lost 5 bases and the J gene lost 0 bases, with 12 bases spanning the gap. Germline-derived CDR1 and CDR2 are SGHRS and YFSETQ. The CDR3 loop spans 14 amino acids. Source material: PBMCs. The receptor's source is a man under 40 in good health and CMV-seronegative. The chain is built from TRBV5-1 and TRBJ2-7; maybe TRBD1 (5 bases). The DNA of the CDR3 is TGCGCCAGCAGTTACTCTACAGGCTCCTACGAGCAGTACTTC. Its translation: CASSYSTGSYEQYF.